Each of the 25 T cell receptor beta chains below was sequenced from the same sample in a study of blood T cell repertoires in COVID-19. The method was immunoSEQ multiplex PCR; TCRdb's version includes in-frame clones alone and lacks a portion of them. The table lists some 400,000 clones, approximately 87% of them singletons. The sample consisted of peripheral blood. These TCRs come from a woman aged 55-69 years with COVID-19, enrolled during active disease.

CDR3 sequence: CASRAGIDTEAFF. In nucleotides, the CDR3 is TGTGCCAGCAGGGCAGGGATAGACACTGAAGCTTTCTTT. The chain employs TRBV6-5 and TRBJ1-1; the D gene is possibly TRBD1 (5 bases). Trimming pared 6 bases from V and 3 bases from J, leaving 11 bases between. CDR3 length equals 13 residues. CDR1 MNHEY and CDR2 SVGAGI come from the germline V gene.

The chain joins TRBV19 to TRBJ1-2; 8 bases align to TRBD1. Trimming at V came to 0 bases and at J to 5 bases, leaving 8 bases not matched to a gene. The CDR3 is 16 amino acids. Looked up from germline, CDR1 is LNHDA and CDR2 is SQIVND (reference sequence). The CDR3 is CASSIDLGQVGYGYTF. The CDR3 DNA reads as TGTGCCAGTAGTATAGATCTGGGACAGGTCGGATATGGCTACACCTTC.

This rearrangement joins TRBV6-5 to TRBJ1-3, with 7 bases fitting TRBD1. This CDR3 has 16 residues. Germline values: CDR1 MNHEY, CDR2 SVGAGI. V was clipped by 4 bases and J by 4 bases; unmatched bases: 10. The CDR3 DNA reads TGTGCCAGCAGTTCCCCGGGACAGATGAAGGGAAACACCATATATTTT. Its translation: CASSSPGQMKGNTIYF.

The chain uses TRBV25-1 and TRBJ2-5; no clear D gene. Trimming shortened V by 7 bases and J by 4 bases, and 4 bases separated the two germline ends. This CDR3 has 10 amino acids. CDR1 is MGHDK, CDR2 SYGVNS, per germline. The chain's CDR3 is CASMRETQYF. The CDR3 region has the DNA TGTGCCAGCATGAGAGAGACCCAGTACTTC.

V is TRBV18 and J is TRBJ1-3, with no clear D. The CDR3 consists of 15 residues. V was clipped by 2 bases and J by 2 bases, with 10 bases between them. The V gene's germline CDR1 is KGHSH and CDR2 LQKENI. The DNA for the CDR3 is TGTGCCAGCTCACCATATGGACTGACTGGAAACACCATATATTTT. Amino acids: CASSPYGLTGNTIYF.

V gene TRBV18 combines with J gene TRBJ2-1; D gene ambiguous. This CDR3 has 13 amino acids. Germline CDR1 and CDR2: KGHSH and LQKENI. V was shortened by 3 bases and J by 5 bases, with 8 bases between the two germline ends. This CDR3 is CASSPRLNNEQFF. CDR3 DNA sequence: TGTGCCAGCTCACCGAGACTGAACAATGAGCAGTTCTTC.

The count of this clone is one. V and J are TRBV15 and TRBJ2-3; possible D gene TRBD2, 6 bases. V was cut by 5 bases and J by 3 bases, with 12 bases left in between. The germline V gene encodes CDR1 LNHNV and CDR2 YYDKDF (reference sequence). The CDR3 covers 14 residues. The CDR3 bases are TGTGCCACCAGCGGGGGGTCTGGTACAGATACGCAGTATTTT. Translating gives CATSGGSGTDTQYF.

The chain uses TRBV28 and TRBJ1-5; 8 bases are a match to TRBD1. V shed 6 bases, J shed 6 bases, and the junction held 16 bases outside the gene matches. The CDR3 is 17 amino acids. Germline assignment: CDR1 MDHEN and CDR2 SYDVKM. The CDR3 DNA reads as TGTGCCAGCAGACTCCTGGGGACAGGCACCCGAGGTCAGCCCCAGCATTTT. The encoded protein is CASRLLGTGTRGQPQHF. Full variable domain (missing parts from reference TRBV28 and TRBJ1-5): DVKVTQSSRYLVKRTGEKVFLECVQDMDHENMFWYRQDPGLGLRLIYFSYDVKMKEKGDIPEGYSVSREKKERFSLILESASTNQTSMYLCASRLLGTGTRGQPQHFGDGTRLSIL.

The chain employs TRBV24-1 and TRBJ1-2, with D possibly being TRBD1 (5 bases). V shed 5 bases and J shed 4 bases, with 16 bases lying between them. The germline V gene encodes CDR1 KGHDR and CDR2 SFDVKD. This CDR3 region has 15 residues. The CDR3 spells CATSVIGATSYGYTF. DNA for the CDR3: TGTGCCACCAGTGTAATTGGGGCTACGTCCTATGGCTACACCTTC.

The genes are TRBV12-3 or TRBV12-4 and TRBJ2-2, with unresolved D. The CDR3 has 13 amino acids. Trimming shortened V by 6 bases and J by 6 bases, and 11 bases separated the two germline ends. The CDR3 bases are TGTGCCAGCAGAAGACTCGGGTCCGGGGAGCTGTTTTTT. Amino acid sequence: CASRRLGSGELFF.

The chain carries TRBV7-8 and TRBJ2-3; D may be TRBD1 (5 bases). The germline V gene has CDR1 SGHVS and CDR2 FQNEAQ. CDR3 length equals 17 residues. V dropped 5 bases and J dropped 3 bases, with 21 bases sitting between them. CDR3 sequence: CASSQTLLQGRTDTQYF. As DNA, the CDR3 is TGTGCCAGCAGCCAAACCCTGTTGCAGGGAAGGACAGATACGCAGTATTTT. Drawing the rest from reference TRBV7-8 and TRBJ2-3, the complete variable domain is GAGVSQSPRYKVAKRGQDVALRCDPISGHVSLFWYQQALGQGPEFLTYFQNEAQLDKSGLPSDRFFAERPEGSVSTLKIQRTQQEDSAVYLCASSQTLLQGRTDTQYFGPGTRLTVL.

The chain employs TRBV11-3 and TRBJ2-7; 9 positions match TRBD1. The CDR3 runs to 14 residues. V gave up 6 bases and J gave up 6 bases; unmatched junction bases: 9. CDR1 and CDR2 from the germline V gene are SGHNT and YENEEA. Here the CDR3 DNA reads TGTGCCAGCAGGCCGGGACAGGGTTTGGGCGAGCAGTACTTC. Translating it yields CASRPGQGLGEQYF.

The V gene is TRBV15, the J gene TRBJ2-7, with D possibly being TRBD2 (6 bases). Trimming removed 0 bases at V and 0 bases at J, with 9 bases between. The V gene's germline CDR1 is LNHNV and CDR2 YYDKDF (reference sequence). The CDR3 covers 15 residues. This CDR3 is CATSRERGTSYEQYF. In DNA, the CDR3 is TGTGCCACCAGCAGAGAGCGGGGCACCTCCTACGAGCAGTACTTC.

This chain joins TRBV4-1 and TRBJ2-5; 10 nucleotides line up with TRBD2. After removal of 1 base from V and 0 bases from J, the junction contained 5 bases not matched to a gene. The CDR3 is 17 residues long. Germline V lookup: CDR1 MGHRA, CDR2 YSYEKL. For the CDR3, the DNA is TGCGCCAGCAGCCAAGGTCTCCTAGCGGGGGACCAAGAGACCCAGTACTTC. As protein: CASSQGLLAGDQETQYF.

The rearrangement links TRBV14 to TRBJ1-3; D is uncertain. V was shortened by 6 bases and J by 5 bases, with 20 bases between the two germline ends. The V gene's germline CDR1 is SGHDN and CDR2 FVKESK. This CDR3 is 16 amino acids long. CDR3 sequence: CASSRSGGIKRNTIYF. As DNA, the CDR3 is TGTGCCAGCAGTCGAAGCGGAGGGATAAAGAGAAACACCATATATTTT.

Points on this clone: Different DNA sequences within this sample yield the same CDR3. V is TRBV18 and J is TRBJ1-4, with TRBD1 as a possible D gene (5 bases). V was shortened by 3 bases and J by 4 bases, with 9 bases between the two germline ends. Germline V gives CDR1 KGHSH, CDR2 LQKENI. This CDR3 has 14 residues. The CDR3 loop is CASSPGQGNEKLFF. In DNA, the CDR3 is TGTGCCAGCTCACCGGGGCAGGGTAATGAAAAACTGTTTTTT.

V gene TRBV6-5 combines with J gene TRBJ1-2; 8 bases line up with TRBD1. This CDR3 region has 13 residues. Germline V gene sequence: CDR1 MNHEY, CDR2 SVGAGI. The V segment lost 7 bases and the J segment 5 bases; nucleotides outside the gene matches: 6. CDR3 region: CASTPDRGYGYTF. The DNA of the CDR3 is TGTGCCAGCACCCCCGACAGGGGTTATGGCTACACCTTC.

The V and J genes are TRBV19 and TRBJ1-3; TRBD1 is a possible D gene (6 bases). This CDR3 spans 15 amino acids. V gave up 4 bases and J gave up 2 bases, with 12 bases separating them. Looked up from germline, CDR1 is LNHDA and CDR2 is SQIVND (reference sequence). In nucleotides, the CDR3 is TGTGCCAGTAGTACCCTTCACAGGGCTGGAAACACCATATATTTT. Translated: CASSTLHRAGNTIYF.

This chain links TRBV5-6 with TRBJ1-2; D might be TRBD1 (5 bases). From germline, CDR1 is SGHDT and CDR2 YYEEEE. V gave up 6 bases and J gave up 4 bases, with 16 bases separating them. The CDR3 length is 14 residues. This CDR3 reads CASTLAGTLYGYTF. The DNA for the CDR3 is TGTGCCAGCACGTTAGCCGGGACTCTCTATGGCTACACCTTC.

V and J are TRBV19 and TRBJ1-5; D gene unclear. This CDR3 contains 15 residues. V was trimmed by 2 bases and J by 0 bases, leaving 8 bases between them. The germline V gene has CDR1 LNHDA and CDR2 SQIVND (reference sequence). The CDR3 sequence is CASSILRNSNQPQHF. Here the CDR3 DNA reads TGTGCCAGTAGTATACTGAGGAATAGCAATCAGCCCCAGCATTTT. The complete variable domain, with remaining parts taken from reference TRBV19 and TRBJ1-5, reads DGGITQSPKYLFRKEGQNVTLSCEQNLNHDAMYWYRQDPGQGLRLIYYSQIVNDFQKGDIAEGYSVSREKKESFPLTVTSAQKNPTAFYLCASSILRNSNQPQHFGDGTRLSIL.

V and J are TRBV14 and TRBJ1-2; the match to TRBD1 covers 9 bases. The CDR3 loop spans 16 amino acids. The J segment lost 6 bases and the V segment lost 0 bases, leaving 8 bases of the junction unmatched. Germline V gene sequence: CDR1 SGHDN, CDR2 FVKESK. The CDR3 reads CASSQERDRAPDGYTF. CDR3 coding DNA: TGTGCCAGCAGCCAAGAACGGGACAGGGCCCCGGATGGCTACACCTTC.

This clone was picked up a small number of times. The rearrangement joins TRBV7-9 to TRBJ2-7, with D perhaps matching TRBD2 (5 bases). The CDR3 runs to 13 residues. CDR1 SEHNR and CDR2 FQNEAQ come from the germline V gene (reference sequence). V was cut by 3 bases and J by 2 bases, with 8 bases left in between. The CDR3 reads CASSFSTTYEQYF. Here the CDR3 DNA reads TGTGCCAGCAGCTTCTCGACTACCTACGAGCAGTACTTC.

This chain joins TRBV6-5 and TRBJ1-6, with 8 nucleotides matching TRBD1. From germline, CDR1 is MNHEY and CDR2 SVGAGI. The length of the CDR3 is 13 residues. The V segment lost 6 bases and the J segment 9 bases; nucleotides outside the gene matches: 4. This chain's CDR3 is CASRDRVFSPLHF. CDR3 DNA: TGTGCCAGCAGGGACAGGGTATTTTCACCCCTCCACTTT.

The chain carries TRBV7-9 and TRBJ2-2; 10 bases are a match to TRBD1. The junction had 3 bases not matched to a gene; V was cut back by 5 bases and J by 3 bases. The CDR3 is 15 residues long. Germline CDR1 reads SEHNR; CDR2 reads FQNEAQ (reference sequence). This CDR3 reads CASSPTGGDTGELFF. As DNA, the CDR3 is TGTGCCAGCAGCCCGACAGGGGGCGACACCGGGGAGCTGTTTTTT.

The chain is built from TRBV5-3 and TRBJ1-5; D possibly corresponds to TRBD1 (6 bases). TRBV5-3 is an open reading frame whose function is uncertain. V dropped 3 bases and J dropped 0 bases, with 22 bases sitting between them. The CDR3 loop spans 19 amino acids. CDR3 bases: TGTGCCAGAAGCTCAGAAAGGACAGATGAAAAAAATAGCAATCAGCCCCAGCATTTT. Encoded protein: CARSSERTDEKNSNQPQHF.